The 20 T cell receptor beta chains below all came from one sample that was sequenced in a study of CD8 T cells in Susac syndrome (dated by TCRdb to the late 2010s). Library construction relied on the immunoSEQ multiplex PCR assay. RNA was extracted using the RNeasy kit, and roughly 0.45 to 1 microgram was reverse transcribed with random hexamers. TCRdb redid the processing of the public reads, applying fastp at Q25 and MiXCR, and retained in-frame beta chains. Duplicate CDR3 protein sequences are folded into a single record with the most common DNA and genes. The sample has approximately 180,000 distinct CDR3 sequences on record, about 95% of them singletons. The top ten clones comprise approximately 0.099% of the sample. Sequencing input: CD4+ T cells from PBMCs. These receptors originate from a human donor with Susac syndrome.

The CDR3: CASSVGLAETQYF. The CDR3 DNA follows: TGTGCCAGCAGCGTAGGTCTAGCGGAGACCCAGTACTTC. The chain recombines TRBV9 with TRBJ2-5; possible D gene TRBD2, 6 bases. Trimming removed 0 bases at V and 5 bases at J, with 8 bases between. This CDR3 is built from 13 residues. The germline gives CDR1 SGDLS, CDR2 YYNGEE.

The chain couples TRBV12-3 or TRBV12-4 to TRBJ2-7; TRBD1 agrees at 9 bases. The J segment lost 1 base and the V segment lost 7 bases, leaving 5 bases of the junction unmatched. This CDR3 is built from 14 residues. CDR3 coding DNA: TGTGCCAGCATGAGACAGGGGGTATCCTACGAGCAGTACTTC. Amino acids: CASMRQGVSYEQYF.

This sequence joins TRBV2 and TRBJ1-2; no clear D. Trimming took 5 bases from V and 8 from J, leaving 9 bases between them. The germline V gene encodes CDR1 SNHLY and CDR2 FYNNEI. CDR3 size: 11 residues. CDR3 amino acids: CASSPEPGYTF. The CDR3 DNA follows: TGTGCCAGCAGTCCAGAGCCGGGCTACACCTTC.

The chain combines TRBV3-1 with TRBJ1-1, with D unclear. The CDR3 extends over 14 amino acids. V was cut by 3 bases and J by 5 bases, with 13 bases left in between. Per germline, CDR1 LGHDT and CDR2 YNNKEL (reference sequence). The CDR3 region is CASSQTRGKTEAFF. The CDR3 DNA follows: TGTGCCAGCAGCCAGACTCGGGGAAAGACTGAAGCTTTCTTT.

This clonotype was recorded once. The chain links TRBV12-3 or TRBV12-4 to TRBJ1-1; D perhaps matches TRBD1 (6 bases). CDR3 length equals 14 residues. The ends were cut back, 3 bases at V and 4 bases at J, with 12 bases in the middle. CDR3 in amino acids: CASSLNRAVTEAFF. For the CDR3, the DNA is TGTGCCAGCAGTTTGAACAGGGCGGTCACTGAAGCTTTCTTT.

V is TRBV30 and J is TRBJ1-1, with a weak D call TRBD1 (5 bases). V was pared by 0 bases and J by 13 bases, with 15 bases between. CDR1 and CDR2 from the germline V gene are GTSNPN and SVGIG (reference sequence). The CDR3 totals 12 residues. The CDR3 region has the DNA TGTGCCTGGAGTGTATTCCGACAGATTGGTTTCTTT. This encodes CAWSVFRQIGFF.

The rearrangement joins TRBV29-1 to TRBJ2-2; tentatively, D is TRBD2 (6 bases). V lost 7 bases, J lost 2 bases, and 20 bases lay in between. There are 16 residues in the CDR3. Germline-derived CDR1 and CDR2 are SQVTM and ANQGSEA. The CDR3 here is CSGRFPGLTNTGELFF. The CDR3 DNA follows: TGCAGCGGTCGTTTTCCGGGACTCACTAACACCGGGGAGCTGTTTTTT.

The gene calls are TRBV15 and TRBJ2-3; 7 nucleotides line up with TRBD2. This CDR3 spans 15 amino acids. Germline V CDR1 and CDR2: LNHNV, YYDKDF (reference sequence). V dropped 11 bases and J dropped 1; count of bases not matched to a gene: 12. Written as DNA, the CDR3 is TGTGCCCCCCTTAGCGGGCGGCAGGGCACAGATACGCAGTATTTT. Translation gives CAPLSGRQGTDTQYF.

The V gene is TRBV3-1, the J gene TRBJ1-2; D not certain. Per germline, CDR1 LGHDT and CDR2 YNNKEL (reference sequence). The CDR3 consists of 17 residues. V lost 1 base and J 6 bases, leaving 21 bases between the germline ends. CDR3 region: CASSQVGGSSALDGYTF. The CDR3 DNA reads as TGTGCCAGCAGCCAAGTCGGAGGCAGTTCGGCTCTGGATGGCTACACCTTC.

This clonotype has only one observation. The chain employs TRBV9 and TRBJ1-4; 10 positions agree with TRBD1. This CDR3 is 15 amino acids long. The germline V gene encodes CDR1 SGDLS and CDR2 YYNGEE. The V segment lost 2 bases and the J segment 6 bases; nucleotides outside the gene matches: 4. The CDR3 protein is CASSVAGTGDEKLFF. The CDR3 DNA reads TGTGCCAGCAGCGTCGCCGGGACAGGGGATGAAAAACTGTTTTTT. The full variable domain, with the rest looked up from reference TRBV9 and TRBJ1-4, is DSGVTQTPKHLITATGQRVTLRCSPRSGDLSVYWYQQSLDQGLQFLIQYYNGEERAKGNILERFSAQQFPDLHSELNLSSLELGDSALYFCASSVAGTGDEKLFFGSGTQLSVL.

The DNA for the CDR3 is TGCAGTGCTAGGCCGACAGGGGTCTACGAGCAGTACTTC. Translated: CSARPTGVYEQYF. This chain links TRBV20-1 with TRBJ2-7; TRBD1 matches 8 bases. CDR3 length: 13 residues. V shed 3 bases and J 3 bases; nucleotides not matched to a gene: 4. The germline V gene has CDR1 DFQATT and CDR2 SNEGSKA (reference sequence).

The V gene is TRBV7-9, the J gene TRBJ1-1; D unresolved. From germline, CDR1 is SEHNR and CDR2 FQNEAQ (reference sequence). Trimming pared 0 bases from V and 4 bases from J, leaving 18 bases between. This CDR3 is 17 amino acids long. The CDR3: CASSLATREGIVTEAFF. DNA of the CDR3: TGTGCCAGCAGCTTAGCCACAAGAGAAGGGATTGTCACTGAAGCTTTCTTT.

V and J are TRBV5-1 and TRBJ1-1; maybe TRBD1 (5 bases). The germline V and J ends were trimmed by 0 bases and 4 bases, with 13 bases remaining between them. This CDR3 is 15 amino acids long. CDR1 SGHRS and CDR2 YFSETQ come from the germline V gene. The DNA for the CDR3 is TGCGCCAGCAGCTTGGTCCAGGGAGGGATCACTGAAGCTTTCTTT. Translated, it gives CASSLVQGGITEAFF.

This chain joins TRBV4-3 and TRBJ2-1; D is unresolved. The CDR3 spans 14 residues. V was cut by 4 bases and J by 6 bases, with 13 bases left in between. CDR1 is LGHNA and CDR2 is YSLEER in the germline V gene. The CDR3 sequence is CASSRVVGANEQFF. For the CDR3, the DNA is TGCGCCAGCAGCCGAGTCGTTGGTGCCAATGAGCAGTTCTTC.

J is TRBJ1-5 and V is TRBV7-9; 7 nucleotides line up with TRBD1. The J segment lost 3 bases and the V segment lost 5 bases, leaving 4 bases of the junction unmatched. The CDR3 runs 14 residues. Germline assignment: CDR1 SEHNR and CDR2 FQNEAQ (reference sequence). CDR3 amino acids: CASSADRANQPQHF. The CDR3 coding sequence is TGTGCCAGCAGCGCAGACAGGGCCAATCAGCCCCAGCATTTT.

The chain couples TRBV7-9 to TRBJ2-4; 7 bases fit TRBD1. The CDR3 totals 13 residues. In germline, CDR1 is SEHNR, CDR2 FQNEAQ (reference sequence). V trimming: 5 bases; J trimming: 10 bases; junction bases outside the gene matches: 8. CDR3 loop: CASSIGQVGIQYF. CDR3 nucleotide sequence: TGTGCCAGCAGCATCGGACAGGTCGGAATTCAGTACTTC.

The chain links TRBV5-1 to TRBJ2-1; 8 nucleotides line up with TRBD2. CDR3 size: 19 residues. J lost 8 bases, V lost 0 bases, and 19 bases had no gene match. CDR1 SGHRS and CDR2 YFSETQ come from the germline V gene. The CDR3 DNA sequence: TGCGCCAGCAGCTTGGTAGTACGGTTAGCGGGGCTGTTTGGGGATGAGCAGTTCTTC. As protein: CASSLVVRLAGLFGDEQFF.

This clonotype was found once. The V and J genes are TRBV20-1 and TRBJ1-5; D gene ambiguous. The V and J ends lost 3 bases and 0 bases respectively, with 9 bases between them. Germline values: CDR1 DFQATT, CDR2 SNEGSKA (reference sequence). The CDR3 is made up of 14 amino acids. In nucleotides, the CDR3 is TGCAGTGCTAGGGACGCCTATAGCAATCAGCCCCAGCATTTT. Translating gives CSARDAYSNQPQHF.

This clonotype was counted a single time. The rearrangement uses TRBV5-1 and TRBJ2-1; maybe TRBD1 (6 bases). V was trimmed by 0 bases and J by 2 bases, leaving 9 bases between them. The CDR3 has 15 amino acids. The germline gives CDR1 SGHRS, CDR2 YFSETQ. CDR3 protein: CASSLDRAAYNEQFF. DNA of the CDR3: TGCGCCAGCAGCTTGGACAGGGCTGCCTACAATGAGCAGTTCTTC.

This chain uses TRBV7-8 with TRBJ1-1, with D perhaps TRBD1 (6 bases). The CDR3 extends over 13 amino acids. Germline CDR1 is SGHVS and CDR2 is FQNEAQ. Trimming removed 1 base from V and 10 bases from J, with 13 bases in between. The CDR3 DNA is TGTGCCAGCAGCTTAGGGGGGCAGGGGCGAGCTTTCTTT. Its protein product is CASSLGGQGRAFF. The variable domain in full, completed from reference TRBV7-8 and TRBJ1-1, reads GAGVSQSPRYKVAKRGQDVALRCDPISGHVSLFWYQQALGQGPEFLTYFQNEAQLDKSGLPSDRFFAERPEGSVSTLKIQRTQQEDSAVYLCASSLGGQGRAFFGQGTRLTVV.